Included here is one T cell receptor beta chain sequence, with context. Its cognate antigen is unknown. These data are taken from a study of OX40 agonist ivuxolimab in advanced cancers. Regarding the study as a whole: Both CD4+ and CD8+ T cell populations in blood had undergone clonal expansion by week 6 at 0.1 to 3.0 mg/kg.

Measured with immunoSEQ multiplex PCR; TCRdb has only the in-frame clones, and not every one. The top ten clones hold about 8% of a sample with about 75,000 clones, around 87% of them seen once. Germline V gene data show CDR1 as SGHRS and CDR2 as YFSETQ. The CDR3 extends over 15 amino acids. V lost 0 bases to trimming and J lost 4 bases, with 10 bases between them. The V gene is TRBV5-1, the J gene TRBJ2-2; D could derive from TRBD1 or TRBD2 (5 bases each). Here the sequenced sample was CD4+ or CD8+ T cells sorted from blood, taken in a trial of the OX40 agonist ivuxolimab. The origin of this receptor is an adult with an advanced solid tumor such as melanoma, head and neck, liver or kidney cancer. CDR3 region: CASSLGGTATGELFF. As DNA, the CDR3 is TGCGCCAGCAGCTTGGGGGGGACCGCCACCGGGGAGCTGTTTTTT.